The sequence of this T cell receptor (beta chain) was determined in a study of beta chain features in type 1 diabetes. The study's findings and limits: All four CD4+ subsets from Type 1 diabetes patients carried moderately but significantly shorter TCRB CDR3s.

This clone was counted between two and nine times. What it binds is unknown. Every isolated RNA sample was fully reverse transcribed, so sequencing captured expressed TCRB transcripts. Profiling relied on immunoSEQ multiplex PCR, and the TCRdb table lists in-frame clones only, not all of them. This sample has 600,000 to 750,000 clones; 12% occur once, and the top ten carry 0.09% to 0.15%. What was sequenced was naive CD4+ T cells from blood. The clonotype originates from a young man with type 1 diabetes.

CDR3 nucleotide sequence: TGTGCCAGTGGTCAGAGCGGACGCCCCTATGGCTACACCTTC. Encoded protein: CASGQSGRPYGYTF. This rearrangement joins TRBV19 to TRBJ1-2, with no clear D. Germline values: CDR1 LNHDA, CDR2 SQIVND (reference sequence). This CDR3 spans 14 amino acids. V was clipped by 8 bases and J by 4 bases, with 17 bases between them. The full variable domain, completed using reference TRBV19 and TRBJ1-2, is DGGITQSPKYLFRKEGQNVTLSCEQNLNHDAMYWYRQDPGQGLRLIYYSQIVNDFQKGDIAEGYSVSREKKESFPLTVTSAQKNPTAFYLCASGQSGRPYGYTFGSGTRLTVV.